This T cell receptor beta chain derives from a study of blood T cell repertoires in COVID-19. At the level of the study: In each case, the material was cDNA or gDNA derived from T cells, B-cell-depleted T cells, or PBMCs.

Which cohort a participant joined came from the clinical history participants gave. This table comes from immunoSEQ multiplex PCR, and its TCRdb copy is limited to in-frame clones, with some not included. The sample includes more than 150,000 clones, 82% of them seen just once. V was pared by 6 bases and J by 2 bases, with 6 bases of the junction left unmatched. Germline-derived CDR1 and CDR2 are MDHEN and SYDVKM. The CDR3 consists of 14 residues. The chain uses TRBV28 and TRBJ2-7; the match to TRBD2 covers 8 bases. Sequencing was done on a sample of PBMCs or T cells enriched from blood (not recorded which). The TCR sequence derives from a man between 40 and 49 years old who had recovered from COVID-19. The CDR3 reads CASSVAGNTYEQYF. CDR3 bases: TGTGCCAGCAGCGTAGCGGGGAATACCTACGAGCAGTACTTC.